These T cell receptor beta chains were read from a single sample in a study of immune cell composition in non-small cell lung cancer. Profiled with immunoSEQ multiplex PCR; TCRdb holds only in-frame clones, not every one. The table has about 4,300 clones, roughly three quarters seen once. Sequencing used lung tumor tissue. Every receptor here comes from a human donor with non-small cell lung cancer. Each CDR3 is given with its conserved first and last residue. The order of the fields is CDR3 protein, J gene, V gene.

CDR3aa: CASSVGQGVSYEQYF; j_gene: TRBJ2-7; v_gene: TRBV9
CDR3aa: CASRFRGAPYEQYF; j_gene: TRBJ2-7; v_gene: TRBV28
CDR3aa: CASSLVGGGGTQYF; j_gene: TRBJ2-5; v_gene: TRBV7-2
CDR3aa: CASSAGTGIHGYTF; j_gene: TRBJ1-2; v_gene: TRBV11-2
CDR3aa: CASSISLVETQYF; j_gene: TRBJ2-5; v_gene: TRBV19
CDR3aa: CASSPGPMGGDTQYF; j_gene: TRBJ2-3; v_gene: TRBV7-7
CDR3aa: CASSIPGVNSPLHF; j_gene: TRBJ1-6; v_gene: TRBV19
CDR3aa: CASSFLQGTDTQYF; j_gene: TRBJ2-3; v_gene: TRBV28
CDR3aa: CASSEEQGLETQYF; j_gene: TRBJ2-5; v_gene: TRBV5-1
CDR3aa: CASSIGGQGNQPQHF; j_gene: TRBJ1-5; v_gene: TRBV19
CDR3aa: CASRPGTGYNQPQHF; j_gene: TRBJ1-5; v_gene: TRBV6-1
CDR3aa: CASSLHRGSTEAFF; j_gene: TRBJ1-1; v_gene: TRBV28
CDR3aa: CASSELGTDKTQYF; j_gene: TRBJ2-5; v_gene: TRBV25-1